Following are 21 T cell receptor beta chains from one sample sequenced in a study of radiation and T cells in renal cell carcinoma. Repertoires were generated with immunoSEQ multiplex PCR, while TCRdb's copy carries only in-frame clones and drops some. Of approximately 120,000 clones listed, 81% were seen once; the top ten hold about 5.3%. The sample's time point: blood 2 weeks post-SBRT. Treatment: 15 Gy SBRT to primary tumor, nephrectomy 4 weeks later. Sequences were derived from blood, sampled from a patient whose treatment included radiotherapy and nephrectomy. These receptors originate from a man aged 50 to 60 with renal cell carcinoma.

The chain carries TRBV20-1 and TRBJ2-1, with D tentatively TRBD2 (6 bases). The V end was cut by 3 bases, the J end by 9 bases, with 9 bases between. CDR1 is DFQATT, CDR2 SNEGSKA, per germline (reference sequence). The CDR3 totals 11 residues. DNA of the CDR3: TGCAGTGCTAGTGGGGGGATTGAGCAGTTCTTC. Translating it yields CSASGGIEQFF.

V gene TRBV30 combines with J gene TRBJ1-5; no firm D call. The CDR3 has 15 amino acids. V was shortened by 0 bases and J by 4 bases, with 13 bases between the two germline ends. Germline CDR1 and CDR2: GTSNPN and SVGIG (reference sequence). CDR3 in DNA: TGTGCCTGGAGTGTACGGGCCCCGCCGAATCAGCCCCAGCATTTT. Protein sequence: CAWSVRAPPNQPQHF.

The chain recombines TRBV6-5 with TRBJ2-7; D possibly corresponds to TRBD2 (5 bases). The germline V gene has CDR1 MNHEY and CDR2 SVGAGI. The CDR3 sequence is 15 residues long. V dropped 6 bases and J dropped 0 bases, with 15 bases sitting between them. Written as DNA, the CDR3 is TGTGCCAGCAGCCCTCATGACCGGGACTCCTACGAGCAGTACTTC. Its translation is CASSPHDRDSYEQYF.

The chain employs TRBV19 and TRBJ2-7; D is unresolved. V gave up 5 bases and J gave up 0 bases, with 11 bases separating them. The CDR3 loop spans 14 amino acids. The germline CDR1 and CDR2 sequences are LNHDA and SQIVND (reference sequence). The CDR3 region has the DNA TGTGCCAGTAGTCCCCGGGTCCACTCCTACGAGCAGTACTTC. Its translation: CASSPRVHSYEQYF.

The chain joins TRBV18 to TRBJ2-4, with D perhaps matching TRBD1 (6 bases). Germline values: CDR1 KGHSH, CDR2 LQKENI. V was clipped by 2 bases and J by 5 bases, with 7 bases between them. The CDR3 loop spans 13 amino acids. The CDR3 sequence: CASSPGGQNIQYF. The CDR3 DNA is TGTGCCAGCTCACCAGGGGGCCAAAACATTCAGTACTTC.

There are a few counts of this clone. The chain has TRBV7-9 and TRBJ2-2; D possibly corresponds to TRBD1 (6 bases). The germline gives CDR1 SEHNR, CDR2 FQNEAQ (reference sequence). Between the trimmed V and J ends, which lost 1 base and 5 bases, there was a span of 8 bases. The CDR3 has 14 amino acids. In DNA form, the CDR3 reads TGTGCCAGCAGCTTAGGAGGGGGAACCGGGGAGCTGTTTTTT. The encoded protein is CASSLGGGTGELFF. The variable domain in full, completed from reference TRBV7-9 and TRBJ2-2, reads DTGVSQNPRHKITKRGQNVTFRCDPISEHNRLYWYRQTLGQGPEFLTYFQNEAQLEKSRLLSDRFSAERPKGSFSTLEIQRTEQGDSAMYLCASSLGGGTGELFFGEGSRLTVL.

The chain combines TRBV30 with TRBJ1-6; the D gene is possibly TRBD1 (6 bases). V was cut by 0 bases and J by 14 bases, with 11 bases left in between. CDR1 is GTSNPN and CDR2 is SVGIG in the germline V gene (reference sequence). The CDR3 consists of 12 residues. This CDR3 is CAWSVLRGSLHF. The CDR3 DNA is TGTGCCTGGAGTGTTCTCAGGGGTTCCCTCCACTTT. The full variable domain, with the rest looked up from reference TRBV30 and TRBJ1-6, is SQTIHQWPATLVQPVGSPLSLECTVEGTSNPNLYWYRQAAGRGLQLLFYSVGIGQISSEVPQNLSASRPQDRQFILSSKKLLLSDSGFYLCAWSVLRGSLHFGNGTRLTVT.

This chain connects TRBV7-9 to TRBJ1-5; D call uncertain. The CDR3 has 14 residues. Between the trimmed V and J ends, which lost 4 bases and 4 bases, there was a span of 11 bases. In germline, CDR1 is SEHNR, CDR2 FQNEAQ (reference sequence). CDR3 residues: CASSSPEGNQPQHF. The CDR3 DNA reads as TGTGCCAGCAGCTCCCCAGAAGGTAATCAGCCCCAGCATTTT.

The CDR3 DNA follows: TGCGCCAGCAGCCAAGACCCGGCGACTGAACACTATGGCTACACCTTC. Protein: CASSQDPATEHYGYTF. The chain recombines TRBV4-3 with TRBJ1-2; D unresolved. Germline V gene lookup returns CDR1 LGHNA and CDR2 YSLEER. The ends were cut back, 0 bases at V and 3 bases at J, with 14 bases in the middle. There are 16 residues in the CDR3.

CDR3 in amino acids: CASSPEGDSNQPQHF. In DNA form, the CDR3 reads TGTGCCAGCAGCCCTGAGGGGGATAGCAATCAGCCCCAGCATTTT. The V gene is TRBV9, the J gene TRBJ1-5; D is possibly TRBD1 (6 bases). The V and J ends lost 4 bases and 0 bases respectively, with 11 bases between them. The CDR3 length is 15 residues. CDR1 and CDR2 from the germline V gene are SGDLS and YYNGEE. The whole variable domain, remainder taken from reference TRBV9 and TRBJ1-5, is DSGVTQTPKHLITATGQRVTLRCSPRSGDLSVYWYQQSLDQGLQFLIQYYNGEERAKGNILERFSAQQFPDLHSELNLSSLELGDSALYFCASSPEGDSNQPQHFGDGTRLSIL.

The V gene is TRBV7-8, the J gene TRBJ2-7, with 12 bases fitting TRBD2. The CDR3 contains 16 residues. Per germline, CDR1 SGHVS and CDR2 FQNEAQ. V lost 5 bases to trimming and J lost 3 bases; unmatched junction nucleotides: 8. The CDR3 is CASSISSGRAGYEQYF. The CDR3 DNA sequence: TGTGCCAGCAGCATTTCTAGCGGGAGGGCGGGCTACGAGCAGTACTTC.

The rearrangement joins TRBV5-1 to TRBJ1-2; 7 bases fit TRBD1. CDR1 is SGHRS, CDR2 YFSETQ, per germline. The CDR3 spans 14 residues. The V and J ends lost 4 bases and 8 bases, in that order; junction bases with no gene match: 11. CDR3 loop: CASSLGTALGGYTF. The CDR3, as DNA: TGCGCCAGCAGCCTCGGGACAGCTCTAGGCGGCTACACCTTC.

V is TRBV5-1 and J is TRBJ1-4; D remains ambiguous. The V gene lost 4 bases and the J gene lost 8 bases, with 21 bases spanning the gap. The CDR3 has 16 residues. CDR1 and CDR2 (germline): SGHRS, YFSETQ. The CDR3 DNA reads as TGCGCCAGCAGCCTGGGGATCACAGAGAACTCAGAAAAACTGTTTTTT. Protein product: CASSLGITENSEKLFF.

The chain joins TRBV19 to TRBJ2-3; TRBD1 aligns across 10 bases. The CDR3 is 15 amino acids. Germline V lookup: CDR1 LNHDA, CDR2 SQIVND (reference sequence). The ends lost 6 bases at V and 6 bases at J; junction bases unmatched: 9. As DNA, the CDR3 is TGTGCCAGTAGACCCCCGGGACAGGGGTCCGATACGCAGTATTTT. Amino acid sequence: CASRPPGQGSDTQYF. The full variable domain, its missing parts supplied by reference TRBV19 and TRBJ2-3, is DGGITQSPKYLFRKEGQNVTLSCEQNLNHDAMYWYRQDPGQGLRLIYYSQIVNDFQKGDIAEGYSVSREKKESFPLTVTSAQKNPTAFYLCASRPPGQGSDTQYFGPGTRLTVL.

The CDR3 sequence: CASSPQSNEQFF. The CDR3 coding sequence is TGTGCCAGCAGCCCTCAGTCAAATGAGCAGTTCTTC. The chain links TRBV9 to TRBJ2-1, with unresolved D. Germline V gene lookup returns CDR1 SGDLS and CDR2 YYNGEE. The ends were cut back, 4 bases at V and 7 bases at J, with 9 bases in the middle. The CDR3 runs 12 residues. The complete variable domain, with remaining parts taken from reference TRBV9 and TRBJ2-1, reads DSGVTQTPKHLITATGQRVTLRCSPRSGDLSVYWYQQSLDQGLQFLIQYYNGEERAKGNILERFSAQQFPDLHSELNLSSLELGDSALYFCASSPQSNEQFFGPGTRLTVL.

The chain employs TRBV5-1 and TRBJ2-5, with D perhaps matching TRBD2 (6 bases). The CDR3 spans 16 residues. The germline V gene has CDR1 SGHRS and CDR2 YFSETQ. Trimming removed 4 bases from V and 5 bases from J, with 21 bases in between. The CDR3: CASSDTPGANGETQYF. As DNA, the CDR3 is TGCGCCAGCAGCGACACGCCGGGAGCAAACGGGGAGACCCAGTACTTC.

The genes are TRBV27 and TRBJ2-1; D not resolved. This CDR3 comprises 14 residues. Per the germline V gene, CDR1 is MNHEY and CDR2 is SMNVEV (reference sequence). Deletions cut 3 bases from V and 4 bases from J, with 10 bases between. The CDR3 spells CASSFAASYNEQFF. For the CDR3, the DNA is TGTGCCAGCAGTTTTGCAGCGTCGTACAATGAGCAGTTCTTC.

In this sample, this clone turned up once. The chain employs TRBV7-8 and TRBJ2-1; 10 bases match TRBD2. Trimming removed 3 bases from V and 4 bases from J; junction bases left unmatched: 0. Germline values: CDR1 SGHVS, CDR2 FQNEAQ. CDR3 length: 14 amino acids. The CDR3 DNA is TGTGCCAGCAGCTTTAGCGGGGGGTACAATGAGCAGTTCTTC. Amino acids: CASSFSGGYNEQFF.

The CDR3 sequence is CASSSEPGLSGNTIYF. CDR3 coding DNA: TGTGCCAGCAGCTCCGAACCCGGACTCTCTGGAAACACCATATATTTT. The J gene is TRBJ1-3, the V gene TRBV7-6; D is unresolved. Trimming took off 4 bases at V and 0 bases at J, with 13 bases between the two ends. The CDR3 has 16 amino acids. In germline, CDR1 is SGHVS, CDR2 FNYEAQ.

V is TRBV7-2 and J is TRBJ1-1; possibly TRBD1 for D (5 bases). The CDR3 totals 14 residues. With 2 bases removed from V and 6 bases from J, the gap between germline ends came to 13 bases. CDR1 SGHTA and CDR2 FQGNSA come from the germline V gene. CDR3 in DNA: TGTGCCAGCAGCTTAAATATGGGGACCCCTGAAGCTTTCTTT. Its translation: CASSLNMGTPEAFF.

This clone was found once. V is TRBV30 and J is TRBJ2-7, with a weak D call TRBD1 (5 bases). Per germline, CDR1 GTSNPN and CDR2 SVGIG (reference sequence). CDR3 length: 11 residues. The V and J ends lost 7 bases and 3 bases respectively, with 10 bases between them. This chain's CDR3 is CAFVTGYEQYF. CDR3 nucleotide sequence: TGTGCCTTCGTAACAGGCTACGAGCAGTACTTC.